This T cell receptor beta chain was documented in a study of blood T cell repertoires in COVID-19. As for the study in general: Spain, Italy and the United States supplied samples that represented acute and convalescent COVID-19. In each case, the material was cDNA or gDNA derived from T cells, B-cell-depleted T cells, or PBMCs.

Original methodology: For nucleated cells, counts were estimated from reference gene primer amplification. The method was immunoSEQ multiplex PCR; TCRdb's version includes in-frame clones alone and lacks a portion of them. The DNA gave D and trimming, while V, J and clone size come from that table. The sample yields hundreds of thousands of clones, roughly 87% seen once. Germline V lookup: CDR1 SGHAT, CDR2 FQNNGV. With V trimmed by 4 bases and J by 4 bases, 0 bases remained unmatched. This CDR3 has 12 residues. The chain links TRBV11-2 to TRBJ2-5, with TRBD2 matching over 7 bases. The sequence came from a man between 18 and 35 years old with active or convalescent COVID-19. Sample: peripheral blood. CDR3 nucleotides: TGTGCCAGCAGCTGGGGGGGAGAGACCCAGTACTTC. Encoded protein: CASSWGGETQYF. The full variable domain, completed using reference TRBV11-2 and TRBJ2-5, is EAGVAQSPRYKIIEKRQSVAFWCNPISGHATLYWYQQILGQGPKLLIQFQNNGVVDDSQLPKDRFSAERLKGVDSTLKIQPAKLEDSAVYLCASSWGGETQYFGPGTRLLVL.